This T cell receptor (beta chain) is from a study of graft-versus-host responses after intestinal transplantation (dated by TCRdb to about 2021). Notes on the research overall: Recipients received multivisceral, liver-intestinal, or isolated intestinal transplants. Every recipient was given anti-thymocyte globulin induction, then maintenance tacrolimus and steroids for 3 to 4 years. Graft-versus-host and host-versus-graft alloreactive T cell clones were tracked in the graft, circulation and bone marrow after intestinal transplantation using bulk TCR-beta CDR3 sequencing. Alloreactive clones were identified by sequencing pre-transplant mixed lymphocyte reaction products and comparing these products with unstimulated pre-transplant donor and recipient T cells. A cohort of 24 intestinal transplant recipients, including one retransplant, was enrolled, and a few patients lacking pretransplant specimens were excluded. A peak of at least 4% donor T cells among recipient peripheral blood mononuclear cells was the definition used for donor T cell macrochimerism. Instead of going to the commercial service, samples from a few later patients were sequenced in-house on an Illumina MiSeq and processed with MiXCR. What the research found in general, with its limitations: The relatively low number and heterogeneity of intestinal transplant patients limited the conclusions. GvH clones were found in recipient bone marrow, and some of the GvH clones appeared earlier in ileal mucosa or blood, which is consistent with an intestinal mucosal origin. Patients with donor T cell macrochimerism had high GvH to HvG T cell clonal ratios in their allografts. Early after transplant, peak levels of circulating GvH clones were found to be associated with declines in HvG clones.

Intraepithelial and lamina propria lymphocytes were isolated from graft specimens using dithiothreitol, EDTA incubations and collagenase D digestion. Bulk TCR-beta sequencing was performed on serial intestinal graft biopsy specimens collected as late as 600 days after transplant. Library method: the immunoSEQ multiplex PCR assay. For most patients, high-throughput TCR-beta CDR3 sequencing of genomic DNA was performed by Adaptive Biotechnologies. The authors processed their data as follows. TCR sequencing data were retrieved from Adaptive's ImmunoSEQ software for 18 patients, whereas a few other patients were processed with MiXCR and VDJtools. CDR3 nucleotide sequences shared between donor and recipient were removed because the origin of such sequences could not be assigned. Alloreactive clones required at least 2-fold expansion over unstimulated cells and minimum CFSE-low frequency of 0.002% (template counts) or 0.001% (read counts). Clones detected in sequenced pre-transplant spleen, lymph node, or MLR CFSE-low populations of the donor or recipient were defined as mappable. Cumulative frequency of alloreactive clones was calculated as a percentage of all sequences weighted by copy number. TCRdb provides this immuneACCESS table in a form limited to in-frame rearrangements. Some clones are lacking; in checked studies, under half of them reflect an unresolved V gene, and why the rest are absent is not known. That table gives V, J and clone size, and the DNA gave D and trimming. This sample is represented by 35,000 to 40,000 clones; around 90% of them were singletons. Roughly 18% of the sample comes from the top ten.

The CDR1 and CDR2 encoded by the germline V gene are SGHTA and FQGTGA. From V the trimming removes 3 bases and from J it removes 3 bases, while the gene matches leave 4 bases of the junction unaccounted for. The CDR3, from cysteine to phenylalanine, totals 16 residues. Left in the record is the CDR3 DNA by itself, 48 bases read in frame from the first base. As regards this clone: It has no known antigen specificity. Per-base quality was not reported, and no clone a single base away is much larger than it.

The source material was ileum tissue, sampled roughly 200 days after intestinal transplant. The V and J segments used are TRBV7-3 and TRBJ2-3; 12 central nucleotides agree with TRBD2. The sequence was obtained from a human patient who received an intestinal transplant, so some T cells may come from the graft donor. The sequence in DNA is TGTGCCAGCAGCTTGCTAGCGGGAGGGACGACAGATACGCAGTATTTT. Its translation is CASSLLAGGTTDTQYF.